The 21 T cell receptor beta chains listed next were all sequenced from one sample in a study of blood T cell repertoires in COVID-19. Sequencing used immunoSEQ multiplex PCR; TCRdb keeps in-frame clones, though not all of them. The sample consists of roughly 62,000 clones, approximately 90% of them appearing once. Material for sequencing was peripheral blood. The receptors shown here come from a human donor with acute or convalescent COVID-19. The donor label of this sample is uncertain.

The CDR3 here is CASRNRETGYGYTF. As DNA, the CDR3 is TGTGCCAGCAGAAACCGGGAGACAGGGTATGGCTACACCTTC. The gene calls are TRBV6-5 and TRBJ1-2; 7 nucleotides agree with TRBD1. In germline, CDR1 is MNHEY, CDR2 SVGAGI. The CDR3 runs to 14 residues. Trimming cost V 6 bases and J 5 bases; bases outside gene matches: 9.

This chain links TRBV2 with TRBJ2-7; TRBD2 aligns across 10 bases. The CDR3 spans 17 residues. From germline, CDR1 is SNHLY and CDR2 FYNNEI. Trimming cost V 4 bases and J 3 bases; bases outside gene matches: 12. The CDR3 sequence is CASSVGLARVENYEQYF. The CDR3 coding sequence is TGTGCCAGCAGTGTGGGACTAGCGCGAGTCGAAAACTACGAGCAGTACTTC.

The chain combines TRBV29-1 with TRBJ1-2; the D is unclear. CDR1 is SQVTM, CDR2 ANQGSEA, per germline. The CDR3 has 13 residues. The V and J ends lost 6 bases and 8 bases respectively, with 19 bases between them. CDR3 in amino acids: CSVGSAAYGGYTF. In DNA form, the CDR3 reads TGCAGCGTCGGGTCGGCAGCATATGGAGGCTACACCTTC. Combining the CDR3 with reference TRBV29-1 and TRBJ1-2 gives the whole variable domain SAVISQKPSRDICQRGTSLTIQCQVDSQVTMMFWYRQQPGQSLTLIATANQGSEATYESGFVIDKFPISRPNLTFSTLTVSNMSPEDSSIYLCSVGSAAYGGYTFGSGTRLTVV.

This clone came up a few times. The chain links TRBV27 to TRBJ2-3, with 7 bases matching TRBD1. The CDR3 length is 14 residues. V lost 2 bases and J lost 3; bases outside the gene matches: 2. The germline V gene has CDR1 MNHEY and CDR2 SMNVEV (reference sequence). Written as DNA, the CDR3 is TGTGCCAGCAGTTTAGACAGGGTGACAGATACGCAGTATTTT. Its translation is CASSLDRVTDTQYF.

CDR3 sequence reads: CASSQDRLATGELFF. DNA for the CDR3: TGTGCCAGCAGCCAAGATCGGCTAGCGACCGGGGAGCTGTTTTTT. This chain joins TRBV3-1 (or the pseudogene TRBV3-2) and TRBJ2-2; a possible D gene is TRBD2 (6 bases). Trimming shortened V by 0 bases and J by 5 bases, and 10 bases separated the two germline ends. Germline assignment: CDR1 LGHDT and CDR2 YNNKEL (reference sequence). The CDR3 spans 15 residues.

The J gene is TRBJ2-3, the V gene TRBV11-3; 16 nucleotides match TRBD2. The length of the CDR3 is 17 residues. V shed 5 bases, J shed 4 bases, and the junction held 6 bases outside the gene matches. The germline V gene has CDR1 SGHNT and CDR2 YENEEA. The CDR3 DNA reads TGTGCCAGCAGCGCGGGACTAGCGGGAGGGCCCGCAGATACGCAGTATTTT. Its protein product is CASSAGLAGGPADTQYF.

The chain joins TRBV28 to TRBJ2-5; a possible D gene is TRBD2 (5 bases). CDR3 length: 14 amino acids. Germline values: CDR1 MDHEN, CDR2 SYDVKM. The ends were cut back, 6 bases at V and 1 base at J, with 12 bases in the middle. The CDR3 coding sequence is TGTGCCAGCAGCCCCGGCGGGCCCCAAGAGACCCAGTACTTC. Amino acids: CASSPGGPQETQYF.

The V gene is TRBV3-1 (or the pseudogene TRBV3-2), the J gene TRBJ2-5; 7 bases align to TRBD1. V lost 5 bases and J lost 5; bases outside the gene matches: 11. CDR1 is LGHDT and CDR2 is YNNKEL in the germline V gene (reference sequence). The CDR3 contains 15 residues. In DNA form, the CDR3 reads TGTGCCAGCAGCGAAACGACAGGGTTAGTCGAGACCCAGTACTTC. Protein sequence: CASSETTGLVETQYF.

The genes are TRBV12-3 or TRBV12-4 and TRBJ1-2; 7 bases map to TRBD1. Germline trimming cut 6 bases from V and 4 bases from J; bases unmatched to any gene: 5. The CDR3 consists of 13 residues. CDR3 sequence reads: CASSRGTAYGYTF. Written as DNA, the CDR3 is TGTGCCAGCAGCCGCGGGACAGCCTATGGCTACACCTTC.

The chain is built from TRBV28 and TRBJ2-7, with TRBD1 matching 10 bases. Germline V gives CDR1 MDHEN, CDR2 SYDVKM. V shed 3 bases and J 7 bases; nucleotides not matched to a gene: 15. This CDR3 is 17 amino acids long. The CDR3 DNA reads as TGTGCCAGCAGTTTCCCCTCACAAATTGACAGGGGGCATGAGCAGTACTTC. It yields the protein CASSFPSQIDRGHEQYF. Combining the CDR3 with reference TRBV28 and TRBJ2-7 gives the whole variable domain DVKVTQSSRYLVKRTGEKVFLECVQDMDHENMFWYRQDPGLGLRLIYFSYDVKMKEKGDIPEGYSVSREKKERFSLILESASTNQTSMYLCASSFPSQIDRGHEQYFGPGTRLTVT.

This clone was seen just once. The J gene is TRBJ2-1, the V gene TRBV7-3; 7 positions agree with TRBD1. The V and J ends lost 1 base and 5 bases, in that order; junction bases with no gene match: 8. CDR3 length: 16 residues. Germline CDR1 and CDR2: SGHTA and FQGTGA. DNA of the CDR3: TGTGCCAGCAGCTTAAATGGGGCAGGGGGAGACAATGAGCAGTTCTTC. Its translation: CASSLNGAGGDNEQFF.

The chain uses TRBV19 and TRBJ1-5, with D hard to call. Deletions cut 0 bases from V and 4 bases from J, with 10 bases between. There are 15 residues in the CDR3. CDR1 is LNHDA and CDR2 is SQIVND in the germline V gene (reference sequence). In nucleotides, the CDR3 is TGTGCCAGTAGTATAGAGGGAGGAATTAATCAGCCCCAGCATTTT. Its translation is CASSIEGGINQPQHF.

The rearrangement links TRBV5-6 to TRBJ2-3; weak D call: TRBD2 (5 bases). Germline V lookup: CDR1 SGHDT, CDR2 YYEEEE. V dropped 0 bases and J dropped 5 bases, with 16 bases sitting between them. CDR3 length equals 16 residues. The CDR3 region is CASSLVGRRRVDTQYF. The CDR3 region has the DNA TGTGCCAGCAGCTTGGTTGGCAGGAGGCGGGTAGATACGCAGTATTTT.

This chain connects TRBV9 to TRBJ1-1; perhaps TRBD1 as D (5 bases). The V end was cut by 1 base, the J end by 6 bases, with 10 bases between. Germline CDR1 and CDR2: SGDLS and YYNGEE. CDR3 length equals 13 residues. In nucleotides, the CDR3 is TGTGCCAGCAGCGTAAACTGGGGCGCTGAAGCTTTCTTT. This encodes CASSVNWGAEAFF.

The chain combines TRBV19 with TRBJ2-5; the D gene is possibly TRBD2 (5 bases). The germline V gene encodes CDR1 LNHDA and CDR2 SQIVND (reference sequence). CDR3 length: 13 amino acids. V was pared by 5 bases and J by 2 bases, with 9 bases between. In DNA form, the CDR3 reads TGTGCCAGTAGTGAGGGCCTACAAGAGACCCAGTACTTC. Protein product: CASSEGLQETQYF.

CDR3: CASSAGHLPLIYF. The CDR3 nucleotides read TGTGCCAGCAGCGCCGGACATCTCCCCCTAATATATTTT. This chain uses TRBV9 with TRBJ1-3, with D perhaps matching TRBD1 (5 bases). The V gene lost 3 bases and the J gene lost 13 bases, with 17 bases spanning the gap. CDR1 is SGDLS and CDR2 is YYNGEE in the germline V gene. The CDR3 is 13 residues long.

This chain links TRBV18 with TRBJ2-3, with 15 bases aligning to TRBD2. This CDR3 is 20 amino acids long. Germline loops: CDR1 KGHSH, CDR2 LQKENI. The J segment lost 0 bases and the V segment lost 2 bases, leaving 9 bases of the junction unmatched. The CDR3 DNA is TGTGCCAGCTCACCATATCACCCCGGGACTAGCGGGAGGAGCACAGATACGCAGTATTTT. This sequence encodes CASSPYHPGTSGRSTDTQYF.

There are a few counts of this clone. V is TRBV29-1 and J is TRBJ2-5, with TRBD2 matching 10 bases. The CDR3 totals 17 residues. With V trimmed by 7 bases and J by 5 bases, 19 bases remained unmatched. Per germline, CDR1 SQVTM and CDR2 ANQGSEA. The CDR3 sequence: CSAGSTTGLAGAETQYF. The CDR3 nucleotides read TGCAGCGCTGGGTCTACTACGGGGCTAGCGGGAGCGGAGACCCAGTACTTC.

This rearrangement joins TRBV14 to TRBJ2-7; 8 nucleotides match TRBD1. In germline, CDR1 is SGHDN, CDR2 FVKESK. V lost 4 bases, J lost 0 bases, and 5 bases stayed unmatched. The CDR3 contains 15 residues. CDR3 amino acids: CASSPPGQDSYEQYF. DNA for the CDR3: TGTGCCAGCAGCCCACCGGGACAGGACTCCTACGAGCAGTACTTC.

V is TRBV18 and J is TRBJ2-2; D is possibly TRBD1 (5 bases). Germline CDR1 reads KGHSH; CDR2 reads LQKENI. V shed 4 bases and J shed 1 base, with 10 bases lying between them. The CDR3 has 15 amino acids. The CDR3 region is CASSRGHLNTGELFF. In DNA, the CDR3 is TGTGCCAGCTCACGTGGACATTTGAACACCGGGGAGCTGTTTTTT.

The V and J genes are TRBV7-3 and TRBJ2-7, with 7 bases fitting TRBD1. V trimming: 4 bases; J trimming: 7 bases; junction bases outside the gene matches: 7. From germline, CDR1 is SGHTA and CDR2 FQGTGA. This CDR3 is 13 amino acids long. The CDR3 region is CASSSMTGSEQYF. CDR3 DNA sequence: TGTGCCAGCAGCTCAATGACAGGGAGTGAGCAGTACTTC.